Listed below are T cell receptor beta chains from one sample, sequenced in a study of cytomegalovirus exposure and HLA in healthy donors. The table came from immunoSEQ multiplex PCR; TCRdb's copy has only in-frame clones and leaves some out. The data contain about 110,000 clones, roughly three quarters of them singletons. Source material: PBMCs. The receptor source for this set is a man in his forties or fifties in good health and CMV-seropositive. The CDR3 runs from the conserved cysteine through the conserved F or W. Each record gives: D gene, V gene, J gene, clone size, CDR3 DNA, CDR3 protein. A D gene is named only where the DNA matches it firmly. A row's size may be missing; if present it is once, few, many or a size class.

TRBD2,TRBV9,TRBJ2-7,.,TGTGCCAGCAGCCCCCTAGCGGGGCCGATAATTTACGAGCAGTACTTC,CASSPLAGPIIYEQYF
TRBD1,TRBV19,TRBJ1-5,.,TGTGCCAGTAGTTGGACAGGACTTAGCAATCAGCCCCAGCATTTT,CASSWTGLSNQPQHF
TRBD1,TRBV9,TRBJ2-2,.,TGTGCCAGCAGCGTAGTTGCAGGGGGCTTAGGGGAGCTGTTTTTT,CASSVVAGGLGELFF
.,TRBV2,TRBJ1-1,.,TGTGCCAGCAGTGAATCTGTTTCTGAAGCTTTCTTT,CASSESVSEAFF
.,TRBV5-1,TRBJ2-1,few,TGCGCCAGCAGCTCAAGACTAGGAGGGACCTACAATGAGCAGTTCTTC,CASSSRLGGTYNEQFF
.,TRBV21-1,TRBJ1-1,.,TGTGCCAGCAGCAAACCTCCCAGACAGCAATGCACTGAAGCTTTCTTT,CASSKPPRQQCTEAFF
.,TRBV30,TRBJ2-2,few,TGTGCCTGGAGTAGGGGGACCGGGGAGCTGTTTTTT,CAWSRGTGELFF
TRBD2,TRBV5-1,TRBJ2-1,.,TGCGCCAGCAGCTTGGGCCTAGCGGGGGACAATGAGCAGTTCTTC,CASSLGLAGDNEQFF
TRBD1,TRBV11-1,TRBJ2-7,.,TGTGCCAGCAGCCTCGGACAGGGAGACTTTTACGAGCAGTACTTC,CASSLGQGDFYEQYF
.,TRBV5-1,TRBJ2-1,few,TGCGCCAGCAGCTTGGGGGCAGTCAGCTACAATGAGCAGTTCTTC,CASSLGAVSYNEQFF
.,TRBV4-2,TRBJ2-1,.,TGTGCCAGCAGCCCGGAGTACTCCTACAATGAGCAGTTCTTC,CASSPEYSYNEQFF
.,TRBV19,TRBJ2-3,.,TGTGCCAGTAGTATTTCTGAGGATACGCAGTATTTT,CASSISEDTQYF
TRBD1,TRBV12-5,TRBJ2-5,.,TGTGCTAGTGGTTTGGTAGTTTCCTTAGGACAGGGGGCGAAGACCCAGTACTTC,CASGLVVSLGQGAKTQYF
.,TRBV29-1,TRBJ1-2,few,TGCAGCGTTGAAACGGGACTGACGGGCAACTATGGCTACACCTTC,CSVETGLTGNYGYTF
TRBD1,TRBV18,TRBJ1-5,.,TGTGCCAGCTCAGGGACAGGGGATCAGCCCCAGCATTTT,CASSGTGDQPQHF